The 21 T cell receptor beta chains below were found in one sample sequenced in a study of cytomegalovirus exposure and HLA in healthy donors. Both 60 Vbeta primers and 13 Jbeta primers went into the PCR. The protocol was immunoSEQ multiplex PCR, while the TCRdb copy is restricted to in-frame clones and leaves out a portion. Among over 100,000 clones, 82% were seen once, and the ten largest hold around 7.8%. Input material: PBMCs. The receptors come from a woman between 45 and 60 years old in good health and CMV-seropositive.

The rearrangement joins TRBV2 to TRBJ1-1; D gene unclear. V lost 5 bases to trimming and J lost 0 bases, with 16 bases between them. Germline loops: CDR1 SNHLY, CDR2 FYNNEI. The CDR3 has 16 amino acids. The CDR3 loop reads CASSFRRTGMNTEAFF. CDR3 in DNA: TGTGCCAGCAGTTTTCGGAGGACCGGGATGAACACTGAAGCTTTCTTT.

The chain has TRBV2 and TRBJ2-1, with TRBD2 matching 8 bases. Germline-derived CDR1 and CDR2 are SNHLY and FYNNEI. The CDR3 spans 15 residues. V shed 3 bases, J shed 2 bases, and the junction held 3 bases outside the gene matches. CDR3 in amino acids: CASSDRGGPYNEQFF. The CDR3 bases are TGTGCCAGCAGTGACCGGGGGGGCCCCTACAATGAGCAGTTCTTC.

The chain combines TRBV7-9 with TRBJ2-1; maybe TRBD2 (6 bases). This CDR3 has 13 residues. The V and J ends lost 4 bases and 10 bases respectively, with 14 bases between them. CDR1 is SEHNR and CDR2 is FQNEAQ in the germline V gene (reference sequence). Here the CDR3 reads CASSWGEAEEQFF. As DNA, the CDR3 is TGTGCCAGCAGCTGGGGGGAGGCGGAAGAGCAGTTCTTC.

The chain carries TRBV18 and TRBJ2-7; 8 nucleotides match TRBD2. Trimming took 2 bases from V and 5 from J; bases not matched to a gene: 14. CDR1 is KGHSH and CDR2 is LQKENI in the germline V gene. This CDR3 is built from 17 residues. The CDR3 region is CASSPASGRAGENEQYF. The CDR3 DNA sequence: TGTGCCAGCTCACCAGCGTCCGGGAGGGCCGGAGAGAACGAGCAGTACTTC.

The chain links TRBV28 to TRBJ2-1; D is perhaps TRBD1 (6 bases). Per germline, CDR1 MDHEN and CDR2 SYDVKM. The CDR3 is made up of 17 amino acids. The ends were cut back, 2 bases at V and 1 base at J, with 15 bases in the middle. The CDR3 DNA follows: TGTGCCAGCAGTTTAATGGGGGCGACAGGTTCCTACAATGAGCAGTTCTTC. Its translation: CASSLMGATGSYNEQFF. Using reference TRBV28 and TRBJ2-1 for the parts outside the CDR3, the full variable domain is DVKVTQSSRYLVKRTGEKVFLECVQDMDHENMFWYRQDPGLGLRLIYFSYDVKMKEKGDIPEGYSVSREKKERFSLILESASTNQTSMYLCASSLMGATGSYNEQFFGPGTRLTVL.

The chain carries TRBV18 and TRBJ2-3, with no clear D. The V end lost 6 bases, the J end lost 0 bases, and 4 bases lay between the germline ends. Germline CDR1 is KGHSH and CDR2 is LQKENI. This CDR3 region has 12 residues. The DNA of the CDR3 is TGTGCCAGCTCCCGGAGCACAGATACGCAGTATTTT. This gives the protein CASSRSTDTQYF.

This chain joins TRBV11-2 and TRBJ1-4, with a tentative D call TRBD1 (6 bases). V was clipped by 6 bases and J by 5 bases, with 13 bases between them. The length of the CDR3 is 14 residues. CDR1 SGHAT and CDR2 FQNNGV come from the germline V gene. This CDR3 is CASRIGGGNEKLFF. CDR3 nucleotides: TGTGCCAGCAGAATCGGGGGGGGCAATGAAAAACTGTTTTTT.

This clone was recorded a few times. The CDR3 nucleotides read TGTGCCAGCAGCTTCAGACAGCAAAACACCATATATTTT. Amino acid sequence: CASSFRQQNTIYF. The chain carries TRBV7-9 and TRBJ1-3; D might be TRBD1 (5 bases). The length of the CDR3 is 13 residues. V was pared by 3 bases and J by 6 bases, with 9 bases between. Germline CDR1 is SEHNR and CDR2 is FQNEAQ (reference sequence).

This chain connects TRBV7-6 to TRBJ1-2; TRBD1 agrees at 9 bases. The germline V gene encodes CDR1 SGHVS and CDR2 FNYEAQ. V was pared by 1 base and J by 3 bases, with 3 bases of the junction left unmatched. The CDR3 totals 15 residues. CDR3 sequence reads: CASSLEQGAYYGYTF. CDR3 coding DNA: TGTGCCAGCAGCTTAGAACAGGGGGCATACTATGGCTACACCTTC.

In its sample, this clone was seen once. This sequence joins TRBV15 and TRBJ2-7; D is perhaps TRBD2 (6 bases). This CDR3 is 16 amino acids long. The germline V gene encodes CDR1 LNHNV and CDR2 YYDKDF (reference sequence). Between the trimmed V and J ends, which lost 1 base and 9 bases, there was a span of 22 bases. The CDR3 bases are TGTGCCACCAGCAGAGGGAGGGGCAGGGATAACTCCGGGCAGTACTTC. It is translated as CATSRGRGRDNSGQYF.

This clone was seen only a few times. This sequence joins TRBV28 and TRBJ1-2; 9 positions agree with TRBD1. The CDR3 contains 14 residues. CDR1 MDHEN and CDR2 SYDVKM come from the germline V gene. Trimming at V came to 3 bases and at J to 7 bases, leaving 6 bases not matched to a gene. CDR3 residues: CASSFDRGVGGYTF. The DNA for the CDR3 is TGTGCCAGCAGTTTCGACAGGGGGGTTGGTGGCTACACCTTC.

V is TRBV20-1 and J is TRBJ2-1; 7 bases map to TRBD2. The CDR3 consists of 11 residues. J gave up 15 bases and V 5 bases, and 10 bases lay outside the gene matches. Per germline, CDR1 DFQATT and CDR2 SNEGSKA (reference sequence). Written as DNA, the CDR3 is TGCAGTGCTTATACCGGGGGGTTGGTGTTCTTC. The encoded protein is CSAYTGGLVFF.

A note on this clone: Other nucleotide sequences in the sample specify the same CDR3. J is TRBJ1-5 and V is TRBV2, with D perhaps TRBD1 (5 bases). Germline V gene lookup returns CDR1 SNHLY and CDR2 FYNNEI. Trimming shortened V by 1 base and J by 5 bases, and 9 bases separated the two germline ends. The CDR3 loop spans 14 amino acids. The CDR3: CASSEGQGDQPQHF. The CDR3 DNA reads as TGTGCCAGCAGTGAAGGTCAGGGCGATCAGCCCCAGCATTTT.

The rearrangement joins TRBV9 to TRBJ1-1; no reliable D call. Germline V gene data show CDR1 as SGDLS and CDR2 as YYNGEE. The germline V and J ends were trimmed by 0 bases and 11 bases, with 11 bases remaining between them. This CDR3 is 12 amino acids long. The CDR3 region is CASSVVGGPAFF. The DNA of the CDR3 is TGTGCCAGCAGCGTAGTGGGAGGTCCCGCTTTCTTT.

The gene calls are TRBV11-2 and TRBJ1-3; no clear D gene. CDR3 length: 14 amino acids. The V end was cut by 2 bases, the J end by 0 bases, with 5 bases between. The germline V gene has CDR1 SGHAT and CDR2 FQNNGV. The CDR3 sequence is CASSLLSSGNTIYF. CDR3 bases: TGTGCCAGCAGCTTACTGAGCTCTGGAAACACCATATATTTT.

This chain uses TRBV5-4 with TRBJ2-1, with D possibly TRBD2 on 5 matching bases. This CDR3 contains 14 residues. The V and J ends lost 3 bases and 8 bases respectively, with 15 bases between them. The germline V gene encodes CDR1 SGHNT and CDR2 YYREEE (reference sequence). Here the CDR3 DNA reads TGTGCCAGCAGCTCGGAGGCAAAATTTTATGAGCAGTTCTTC. This sequence encodes CASSSEAKFYEQFF.

This chain uses TRBV4-3 with TRBJ1-2; weak D call: TRBD1 (5 bases). The germline V gene encodes CDR1 LGHNA and CDR2 YSLEER. V gave up 3 bases and J gave up 7 bases, with 18 bases separating them. CDR3 length: 15 residues. The CDR3: CASSQAEPGVGGYTF. The CDR3, as DNA: TGCGCCAGCAGCCAGGCCGAACCGGGGGTGGGTGGCTACACCTTC.

The chain couples TRBV18 to TRBJ2-3; 13 bases match TRBD2. V lost 1 base, J lost 2 bases, and 3 bases stayed unmatched. Per the germline V gene, CDR1 is KGHSH and CDR2 is LQKENI. This CDR3 is 17 amino acids long. This CDR3 is CASSPRTSGSPTDTQYF. The CDR3 nucleotides read TGTGCCAGCTCACCACGGACTAGCGGGAGTCCCACAGATACGCAGTATTTT. Variable domain in full (rest from reference TRBV18 and TRBJ2-3): NAGVMQNPRHLVRRRGQEARLRCSPMKGHSHVYWYRQLPEEGLKFMVYLQKENIIDESGMPKERFSAEFPKEGPSILRIQQVVRGDSAAYFCASSPRTSGSPTDTQYFGPGTRLTVL.

The V gene is TRBV28, the J gene TRBJ1-2; D possibly corresponds to TRBD1 (5 bases). CDR3 length equals 13 residues. V lost 5 bases, J lost 6 bases, and 13 bases lay in between. CDR1 and CDR2 from the germline V gene are MDHEN and SYDVKM. The CDR3 coding sequence is TGTGCCAGCAGTGGGCTGGGGGGAGATGGCTACACCTTC. Its translation: CASSGLGGDGYTF.

The chain joins TRBV27 to TRBJ1-2; a possible D gene is TRBD1 (6 bases). The CDR3 extends over 14 amino acids. Germline V gene data show CDR1 as MNHEY and CDR2 as SMNVEV (reference sequence). The ends were cut back, 5 bases at V and 2 bases at J, with 12 bases in the middle. CDR3 sequence reads: CASSPIQGNYGYTF. DNA of the CDR3: TGTGCCAGCAGTCCAATACAGGGCAACTATGGCTACACCTTC.

This rearrangement joins TRBV21-1 to TRBJ2-7; the table's TRBD2 call for D was not verified on the DNA. TRBV21-1 is an annotated pseudogene. This CDR3 is 17 amino acids long. The CDR3 here is CASRLALAGEYDYEQYF. CDR3 DNA: TGTGCCAGCAGGTTAGCACTAGCGGGAGAATACGACTACGAGCAGTACTTC.